Presented here are 5 T cell receptor beta chains from one specimen sequenced in a study of graft-versus-host responses after intestinal transplantation. The table came from immunoSEQ multiplex PCR; TCRdb's copy has only in-frame clones and leaves some out. Of about 54,000 clones detected, about 89% appear once; the ten largest clones hold roughly 5.5%. Sequenced material: PBMCs, taken roughly 660 days after intestinal transplant. The receptors were gathered from a human patient who received an intestinal transplant, so some T cells may come from the graft donor.

V gene TRBV5-6 combines with J gene TRBJ1-5, with TRBD1 as a possible D gene (5 bases). CDR3 length: 19 amino acids. In germline, CDR1 is SGHDT, CDR2 YYEEEE. The V gene lost 1 base and the J gene lost 5 bases, with 25 bases spanning the gap. CDR3 coding DNA: TGTGCCAGCAGCTTGTGCTCCGGGACGAAAATTGAGGGCGATCAGCCCCAGCATTTT. This gives the protein CASSLCSGTKIEGDQPQHF.

The rearrangement joins TRBV14 to TRBJ2-3; D unresolved. Deletions cut 0 bases from V and 9 bases from J, with 13 bases between. The CDR3 spans 14 residues. Germline V gives CDR1 SGHDN, CDR2 FVKESK. CDR3 bases: TGTGCCAGCAGCCAAGAAATTCTGATAGAGACGCAGTATTTT. Its translation is CASSQEILIETQYF.

V and J are TRBV25-1 and TRBJ1-4, with D possibly matching TRBD1 (6 bases). This CDR3 spans 15 amino acids. Germline values: CDR1 MGHDK, CDR2 SYGVNS. V gave up 0 bases and J gave up 6 bases, with 11 bases separating them. The CDR3 here is CASSEYRGVDEKLFF. CDR3 DNA: TGTGCCAGCAGTGAATATAGGGGGGTGGATGAAAAACTGTTTTTT.

The chain recombines TRBV6-1 with TRBJ1-5; weak D call: TRBD1 (6 bases). The CDR3 length is 14 residues. V was shortened by 6 bases and J by 7 bases, with 16 bases between the two germline ends. Per germline, CDR1 MNHNS and CDR2 SASEGT. CDR3 nucleotides: TGTGCCAGCAGAAACAGGGTTGAGAAACAGCCCCAGCATTTT. It is translated as CASRNRVEKQPQHF.

The rearrangement links TRBV6-5 to TRBJ1-2, with D possibly TRBD1 on 6 matching bases. Germline CDR1 and CDR2: MNHEY and SVGAGI. V lost 5 bases to trimming and J lost 4 bases, with 14 bases between them. The CDR3 loop spans 14 amino acids. This chain's CDR3 is CASSEKRTVYGYTF. In DNA, the CDR3 is TGTGCCAGCAGTGAGAAGCGGACAGTCTATGGCTACACCTTC.